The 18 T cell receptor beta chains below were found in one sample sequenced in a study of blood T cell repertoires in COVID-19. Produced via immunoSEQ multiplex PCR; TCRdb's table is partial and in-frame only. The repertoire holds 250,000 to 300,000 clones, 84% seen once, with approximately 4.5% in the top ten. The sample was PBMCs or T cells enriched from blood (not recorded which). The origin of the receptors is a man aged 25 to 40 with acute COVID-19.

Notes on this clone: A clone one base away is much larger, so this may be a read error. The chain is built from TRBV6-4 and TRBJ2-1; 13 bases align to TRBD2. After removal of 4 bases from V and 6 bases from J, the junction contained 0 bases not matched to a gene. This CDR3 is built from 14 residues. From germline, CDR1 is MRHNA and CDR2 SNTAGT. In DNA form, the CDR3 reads TGTGCCAGCAGTGGGACTAGCGGGAGCAATGAGCAGTTCTTC. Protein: CASSGTSGSNEQFF.

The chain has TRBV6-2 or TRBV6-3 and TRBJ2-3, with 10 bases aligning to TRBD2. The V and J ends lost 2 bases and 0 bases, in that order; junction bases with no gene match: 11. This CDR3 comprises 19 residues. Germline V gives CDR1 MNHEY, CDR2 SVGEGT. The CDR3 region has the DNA TGTGCCAGCAGTTACGGAGGGTCTAGCGGGGGCTATAGCACAGATACGCAGTATTTT. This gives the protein CASSYGGSSGGYSTDTQYF.

CDR3 coding DNA: TGTGCCAGCAGCGTAGGCGCAATCTTGAACACTGAAGCTTTCTTT. Residues: CASSVGAILNTEAFF. This chain links TRBV9 with TRBJ1-1; D is unclear. V dropped 0 bases and J dropped 0 bases, with 9 bases sitting between them. Germline V gene lookup returns CDR1 SGDLS and CDR2 YYNGEE. The CDR3 totals 15 residues.

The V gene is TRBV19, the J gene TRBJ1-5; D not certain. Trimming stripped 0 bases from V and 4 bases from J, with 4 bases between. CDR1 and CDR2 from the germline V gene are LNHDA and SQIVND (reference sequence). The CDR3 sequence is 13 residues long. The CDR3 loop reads CASSIEENQPQHF. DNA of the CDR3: TGTGCCAGTAGTATAGAGGAGAATCAGCCCCAGCATTTT.

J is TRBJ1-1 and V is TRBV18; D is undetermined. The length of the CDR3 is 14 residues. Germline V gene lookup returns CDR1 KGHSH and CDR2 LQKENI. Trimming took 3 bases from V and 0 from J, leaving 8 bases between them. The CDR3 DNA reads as TGTGCCAGCTCACCGGAGAACATGAACACTGAAGCTTTCTTT. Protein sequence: CASSPENMNTEAFF. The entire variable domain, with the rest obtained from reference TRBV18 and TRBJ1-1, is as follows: NAGVMQNPRHLVRRRGQEARLRCSPMKGHSHVYWYRQLPEEGLKFMVYLQKENIIDESGMPKERFSAEFPKEGPSILRIQQVVRGDSAAYFCASSPENMNTEAFFGQGTRLTVV.

Here the CDR3 reads CASSPEAGAQHGYTF. The CDR3 nucleotides are TGTGCCAGCTCACCAGAGGCAGGGGCGCAGCATGGCTACACCTTC. J is TRBJ1-2 and V is TRBV18; a weak D match, TRBD1 (6 bases). V was pared by 2 bases and J by 6 bases, with 16 bases between. This CDR3 has 15 amino acids. Germline-derived CDR1 and CDR2 are KGHSH and LQKENI.

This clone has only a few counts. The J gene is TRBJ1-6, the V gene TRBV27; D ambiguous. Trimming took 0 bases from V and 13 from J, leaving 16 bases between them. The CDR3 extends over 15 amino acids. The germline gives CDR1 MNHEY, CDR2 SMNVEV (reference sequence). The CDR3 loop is CASSLSRRLEDPLHF. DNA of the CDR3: TGTGCCAGCAGTTTATCACGGCGACTGGAGGACCCCCTCCACTTT.

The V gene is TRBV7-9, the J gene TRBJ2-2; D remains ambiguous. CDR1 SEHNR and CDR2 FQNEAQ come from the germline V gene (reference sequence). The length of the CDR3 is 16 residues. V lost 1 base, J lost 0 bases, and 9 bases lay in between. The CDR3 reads CASSLVQMANTGELFF. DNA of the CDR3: TGTGCCAGCAGCTTAGTACAGATGGCGAACACCGGGGAGCTGTTTTTT.

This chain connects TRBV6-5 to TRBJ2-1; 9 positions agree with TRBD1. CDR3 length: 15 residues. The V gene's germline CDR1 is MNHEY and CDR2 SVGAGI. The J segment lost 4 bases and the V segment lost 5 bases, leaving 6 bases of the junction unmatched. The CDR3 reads CASSLGQGPYNEQFF. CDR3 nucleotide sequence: TGTGCCAGCAGTCTCGGACAGGGGCCTTACAATGAGCAGTTCTTC.

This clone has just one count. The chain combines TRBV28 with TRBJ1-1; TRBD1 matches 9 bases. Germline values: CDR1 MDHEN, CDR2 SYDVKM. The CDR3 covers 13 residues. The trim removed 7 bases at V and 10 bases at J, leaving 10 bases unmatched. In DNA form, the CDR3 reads TGTGCCAGCATCAAGGACAGGGGACGAATAGCTTTCTTT. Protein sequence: CASIKDRGRIAFF.

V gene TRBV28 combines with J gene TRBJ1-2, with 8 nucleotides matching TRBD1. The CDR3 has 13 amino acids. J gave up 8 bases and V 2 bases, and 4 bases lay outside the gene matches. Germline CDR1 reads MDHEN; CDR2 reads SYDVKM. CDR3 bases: TGTGCCAGCAGTTTACCAGGGGGCGTAGGCTACACCTTC. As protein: CASSLPGGVGYTF.

The chain's CDR3 is CASSQDLAYEQYV. CDR3 DNA: TGCGCCAGCAGCCAAGATCTAGCGTATGAGCAGTACGTC. The rearrangement links TRBV4-3 to TRBJ2-7, with D tentatively TRBD2 (6 bases). This CDR3 has 13 residues. The germline gives CDR1 LGHNA, CDR2 YSLEER. Trimming shortened V by 0 bases and J by 7 bases, and 10 bases separated the two germline ends.

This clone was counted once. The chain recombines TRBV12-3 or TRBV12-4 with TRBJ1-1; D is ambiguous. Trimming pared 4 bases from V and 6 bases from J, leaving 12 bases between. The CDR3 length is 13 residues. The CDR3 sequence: CASSSELEAEAFF. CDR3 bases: TGTGCCAGCAGTTCGGAGTTGGAGGCTGAAGCTTTCTTT.

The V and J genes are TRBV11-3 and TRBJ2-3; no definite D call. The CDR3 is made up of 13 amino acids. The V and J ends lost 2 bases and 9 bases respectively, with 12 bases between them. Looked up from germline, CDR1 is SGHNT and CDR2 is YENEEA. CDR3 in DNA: TGTGCCAGCAGCTTATACTCTAGTGACACGCAGTATTTT. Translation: CASSLYSSDTQYF.

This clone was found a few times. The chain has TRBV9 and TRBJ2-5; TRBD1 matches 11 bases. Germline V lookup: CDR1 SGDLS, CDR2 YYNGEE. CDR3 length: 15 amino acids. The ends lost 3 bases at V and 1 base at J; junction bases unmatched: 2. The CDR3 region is CASSAGTGGQETQYF. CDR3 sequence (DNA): TGTGCCAGCAGCGCCGGGACAGGGGGCCAAGAGACCCAGTACTTC. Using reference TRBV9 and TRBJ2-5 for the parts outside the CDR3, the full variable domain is DSGVTQTPKHLITATGQRVTLRCSPRSGDLSVYWYQQSLDQGLQFLIQYYNGEERAKGNILERFSAQQFPDLHSELNLSSLELGDSALYFCASSAGTGGQETQYFGPGTRLLVL.

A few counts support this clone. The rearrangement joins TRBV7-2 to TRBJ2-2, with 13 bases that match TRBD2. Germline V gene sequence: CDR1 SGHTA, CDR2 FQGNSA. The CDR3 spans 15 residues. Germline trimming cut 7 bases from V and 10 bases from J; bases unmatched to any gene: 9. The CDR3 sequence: CASTTGTSGIAELFF. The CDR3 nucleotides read TGTGCCAGCACTACTGGGACTAGCGGGATCGCGGAGCTGTTTTTT. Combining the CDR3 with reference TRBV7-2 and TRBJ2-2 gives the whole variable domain GAGVSQSPSNKVTEKGKDVELRCDPISGHTALYWYRQSLGQGLEFLIYFQGNSAPDKSGLPSDRFSAERTGGSVSTLTIQRTQQEDSAVYLCASTTGTSGIAELFFGEGSRLTVL.

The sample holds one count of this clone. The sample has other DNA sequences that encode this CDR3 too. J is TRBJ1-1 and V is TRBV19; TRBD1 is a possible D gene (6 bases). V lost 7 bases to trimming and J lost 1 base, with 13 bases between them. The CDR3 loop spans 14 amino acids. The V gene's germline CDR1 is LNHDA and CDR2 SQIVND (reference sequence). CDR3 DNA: TGTGCCAGTAAGGCACACAGGGAGAACACTGAAGCTTTCTTT. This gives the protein CASKAHRENTEAFF. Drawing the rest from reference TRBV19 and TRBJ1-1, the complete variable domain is DGGITQSPKYLFRKEGQNVTLSCEQNLNHDAMYWYRQDPGQGLRLIYYSQIVNDFQKGDIAEGYSVSREKKESFPLTVTSAQKNPTAFYLCASKAHRENTEAFFGQGTRLTVV.

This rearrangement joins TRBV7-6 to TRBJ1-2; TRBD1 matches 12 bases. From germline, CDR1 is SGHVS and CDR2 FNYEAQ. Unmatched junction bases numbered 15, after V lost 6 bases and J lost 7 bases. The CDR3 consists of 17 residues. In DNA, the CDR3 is TGTGCCAGCAGTTCTAAGGCCGGGACAGGGGGCGCGTTTGGCTACACCTTC. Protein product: CASSSKAGTGGAFGYTF.